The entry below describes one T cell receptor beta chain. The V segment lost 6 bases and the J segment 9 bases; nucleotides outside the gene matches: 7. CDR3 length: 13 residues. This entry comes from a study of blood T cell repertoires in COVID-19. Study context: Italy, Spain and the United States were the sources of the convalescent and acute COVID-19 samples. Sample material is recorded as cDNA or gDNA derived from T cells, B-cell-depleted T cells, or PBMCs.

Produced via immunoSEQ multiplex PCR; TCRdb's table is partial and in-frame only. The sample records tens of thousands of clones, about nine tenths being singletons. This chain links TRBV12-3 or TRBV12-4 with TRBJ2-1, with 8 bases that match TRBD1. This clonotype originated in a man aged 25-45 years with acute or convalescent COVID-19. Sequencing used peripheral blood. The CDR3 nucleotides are TGTGCCAGCAGATGGACAGGGTTCAGTGAGCAGTTCTTC. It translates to CASRWTGFSEQFF.